Listed here are 18 T cell receptor beta chains from one sample, sequenced in a study of blood T cell repertoires in COVID-19. Some clones are missing from TCRdb's copy, which holds only in-frame ones; the method was immunoSEQ multiplex PCR. The sample includes roughly 200,000 clones, almost 90% of them seen just once. Sequencing was performed on peripheral blood. These receptors originate from a man aged 18 to 29 with active or convalescent COVID-19.

The chain combines TRBV28 with TRBJ2-7, with 12 bases matching TRBD1. The V segment lost 7 bases and the J segment 4 bases; nucleotides outside the gene matches: 11. CDR3 length: 16 amino acids. Germline V gene data show CDR1 as MDHEN and CDR2 as SYDVKM. CDR3 bases: TGTGCCAGCAAATCTGTCCGGGACAGGGGGCTTTACGAGCAGTACTTC. Residues: CASKSVRDRGLYEQYF. The full variable domain, completed using reference TRBV28 and TRBJ2-7, is DVKVTQSSRYLVKRTGEKVFLECVQDMDHENMFWYRQDPGLGLRLIYFSYDVKMKEKGDIPEGYSVSREKKERFSLILESASTNQTSMYLCASKSVRDRGLYEQYFGPGTRLTVT.

The chain couples TRBV7-3 to TRBJ1-3, with D perhaps TRBD1 (5 bases). CDR1 SGHTA and CDR2 FQGTGA come from the germline V gene. The ends were cut back, 4 bases at V and 0 bases at J, with 13 bases in the middle. CDR3 size: 16 residues. CDR3 region: CASSSQTGASGNTIYF. CDR3 bases: TGTGCCAGCAGCTCCCAAACAGGAGCCTCTGGAAACACCATATATTTT.

The chain joins TRBV4-1 to TRBJ2-1, with 7 bases lining up with TRBD2. CDR3 length: 18 residues. Germline CDR1 is MGHRA and CDR2 is YSYEKL. V lost 1 base and J lost 0; bases outside the gene matches: 9. The CDR3: CASSQGLMGGSSYNEQFF. The CDR3 DNA sequence: TGCGCCAGCAGCCAAGGCTTGATGGGGGGGAGCTCCTACAATGAGCAGTTCTTC.

The chain combines TRBV6-6 with TRBJ2-7; 9 bases align to TRBD2. Germline values: CDR1 MNHNY, CDR2 SVGAGI (reference sequence). CDR3 length equals 14 residues. The V and J ends lost 2 bases and 6 bases, in that order; junction bases with no gene match: 5. The DNA for the CDR3 is TGTGCCAGCAGTTACACCGGGACTAGCACCGAGCAGTACTTC. This gives the protein CASSYTGTSTEQYF.

The chain has TRBV7-8 and TRBJ2-5; D might be TRBD1 (7 bases). Trimming left V 4 bases short and J 5 bases short, with 26 bases between. This CDR3 region has 18 residues. Germline loops: CDR1 SGHVS, CDR2 FQNEAQ. DNA for the CDR3: TGTGCCAGCAGCTACGACAGGGAGCTTGACTCCGGAGGGGAGACCCAGTACTTC. Protein product: CASSYDRELDSGGETQYF.

V is TRBV15 and J is TRBJ1-1; 7 nucleotides match TRBD1. V lost 3 bases and J lost 0; bases outside the gene matches: 4. Germline V gene sequence: CDR1 LNHNV, CDR2 YYDKDF (reference sequence). The CDR3 has 15 residues. In DNA, the CDR3 is TGTGCCACCAGCAGTCTGACAGGGTTGAACACTGAAGCTTTCTTT. Its protein is CATSSLTGLNTEAFF.

This sequence joins TRBV6-5 and TRBJ1-2; 7 positions match TRBD1. Germline V lookup: CDR1 MNHEY, CDR2 SVGAGI. There are 14 residues in the CDR3. Unmatched junction bases numbered 5, after V lost 1 base and J lost 6 bases. Here the CDR3 reads CASSYLQGRNGYTF. The CDR3 DNA reads as TGTGCCAGCAGTTACTTACAGGGGAGAAATGGCTACACCTTC.

This clone was detected only a few times. The chain links TRBV19 to TRBJ1-2; 7 bases agree with TRBD1. Germline V lookup: CDR1 LNHDA, CDR2 SQIVND (reference sequence). CDR3 length: 14 amino acids. The V and J ends lost 6 bases and 0 bases, in that order; junction bases with no gene match: 4. CDR3 in amino acids: CASRGTAPNYGYTF. CDR3 DNA: TGTGCCAGTAGGGGGACAGCCCCTAACTATGGCTACACCTTC.

V and J are TRBV27 and TRBJ2-7; 11 nucleotides line up with TRBD2. The CDR3 is 18 amino acids. Germline loops: CDR1 MNHEY, CDR2 SMNVEV (reference sequence). Trimming at V came to 4 bases and at J to 0 bases, leaving 11 bases not matched to a gene. The CDR3 DNA reads TGTGCCAGCAGTTCCGTAACCGGGACTAGCGGCCCCTCCTACGAGCAGTACTTC. Translating gives CASSSVTGTSGPSYEQYF.

V usage is TRBV9 and J usage is TRBJ2-1, with TRBD2 matching over 14 bases. CDR3 size: 21 residues. J was trimmed by 1 base and V by 0 bases; bases with no gene match: 12. Germline assignment: CDR1 SGDLS and CDR2 YYNGEE. Here the CDR3 DNA reads TGTGCCAGCAGCGTAGGCTTCCCTATGGGACTAGCGGGAGCTTCCTACAATGAGCAGTTCTTC. Amino acid sequence: CASSVGFPMGLAGASYNEQFF.

V usage is TRBV4-1 and J usage is TRBJ2-6; unclear D gene. Germline CDR1 reads MGHRA; CDR2 reads YSYEKL. Trimming took off 0 bases at V and 0 bases at J, with 15 bases between the two ends. The CDR3 is 19 residues long. CDR3 bases: TGCGCCAGCAGCCAAGAAACAGCCGGCGCCAGCTCTGGGGCCAACGTCCTGACTTTC. Translating gives CASSQETAGASSGANVLTF.

J is TRBJ1-2 and V is TRBV25-1, with D perhaps TRBD1 (6 bases). CDR1 MGHDK and CDR2 SYGVNS come from the germline V gene. V was shortened by 5 bases and J by 3 bases, with 13 bases between the two germline ends. CDR3 length: 14 amino acids. CDR3 protein: CASSPRGFDYGYTF. The CDR3 DNA reads as TGTGCCAGCAGTCCCAGGGGCTTCGACTATGGCTACACCTTC.

The rearrangement uses TRBV29-1 and TRBJ2-7; 7 nucleotides line up with TRBD2. CDR1 is SQVTM and CDR2 is ANQGSEA in the germline V gene. This CDR3 region has 13 residues. The V gene end was trimmed by 7 bases and the J gene end by 4 bases; junction bases not matched to a gene: 10. CDR3 region: CSATGGRGYEQYF. DNA for the CDR3: TGCAGCGCCACGGGCGGGAGAGGGTACGAGCAGTACTTC.

The chain combines TRBV5-1 with TRBJ1-2, with TRBD1 as a possible D gene (6 bases). CDR3 size: 13 residues. V was clipped by 0 bases and J by 4 bases, with 7 bases between them. The germline gives CDR1 SGHRS, CDR2 YFSETQ. The CDR3 sequence is CASSLEDSYGYTF. Written as DNA, the CDR3 is TGCGCCAGCAGCTTGGAGGACAGCTATGGCTACACCTTC.

The chain couples TRBV28 to TRBJ1-6; weak D call: TRBD1 (6 bases). The V gene's germline CDR1 is MDHEN and CDR2 SYDVKM. The CDR3 covers 14 residues. With 4 bases removed from V and 7 bases from J, the gap between germline ends came to 11 bases. The chain's CDR3 is CASSSGEPNSPLHF. CDR3 bases: TGTGCCAGCAGTTCAGGGGAGCCCAATTCACCCCTCCACTTT.

This sequence joins TRBV5-1 and TRBJ1-2, with 10 positions matching TRBD1. V lost 2 bases, J lost 4 bases, and 5 bases stayed unmatched. CDR3 length: 15 residues. The germline gives CDR1 SGHRS, CDR2 YFSETQ. CDR3: CASSLQTGGGYGYTF. CDR3 nucleotides: TGCGCCAGCAGCTTACAGACAGGGGGCGGCTATGGCTACACCTTC.

V gene TRBV6-5 combines with J gene TRBJ2-3, with D possibly matching TRBD1 (6 bases). The CDR3 loop spans 13 amino acids. The germline V gene encodes CDR1 MNHEY and CDR2 SVGAGI. Trimming cost V 8 bases and J 1 base, with 10 bases left between them. The CDR3 loop reads CASQGFGTDTQYF. DNA for the CDR3: TGTGCCAGCCAGGGGTTCGGCACAGATACGCAGTATTTT.

The chain recombines TRBV6-5 with TRBJ1-6, with TRBD1 matching over 11 bases. With V trimmed by 7 bases and J by 9 bases, 5 bases remained unmatched. The CDR3 has 14 amino acids. The germline V gene encodes CDR1 MNHEY and CDR2 SVGAGI. The chain's CDR3 is CASNTGQGASPLHF. In DNA form, the CDR3 reads TGTGCCAGCAACACAGGACAGGGGGCTTCACCCCTCCACTTT.